The 3 T cell receptor beta chains reported below all come from one sample, sequenced in a study of shared clonotypes between healthy human individuals. Repertoires were generated with immunoSEQ multiplex PCR, while TCRdb's copy carries only in-frame clones and drops some. This table has about 1.4 million clones, roughly 96% appearing once. Sequenced: naive CD4+ T cells sorted from blood. Subset here: CD45RA+ positively selected. The receptors here all came from a man under 40 in good health.

The V and J genes are TRBV6-5 and TRBJ2-5; 9 bases are a match to TRBD1. CDR1 and CDR2 (germline): MNHEY, SVGAGI. The V segment lost 4 bases and the J segment 1 base; nucleotides outside the gene matches: 4. The CDR3 has 15 residues. The CDR3 DNA reads as TGTGCCAGCAGTTCCGCGACAGGGGGCCAAGAGACCCAGTACTTC. Translation gives CASSSATGGQETQYF.

This chain uses TRBV5-4 with TRBJ2-6; 7 bases align to TRBD1. The CDR3 length is 15 residues. The junction had 7 bases not matched to a gene; V was cut back by 2 bases and J by 8 bases. CDR1 SGHNT and CDR2 YYREEE come from the germline V gene (reference sequence). CDR3 region: CASSLGGVVSNVLTF. CDR3 nucleotides: TGTGCCAGCAGCTTAGGGGGCGTGGTGTCCAACGTCCTGACTTTC.

Turning to this clone: This CDR3 is also generated by other DNA sequences in the sample. The chain employs TRBV19 and TRBJ2-7; D is undetermined. V dropped 3 bases and J dropped 2 bases, with 11 bases sitting between them. CDR3 length: 14 residues. Germline V gene data show CDR1 as LNHDA and CDR2 as SQIVND (reference sequence). This chain's CDR3 is CASSIQAPTYEQYF. CDR3 DNA: TGTGCCAGTAGTATCCAAGCCCCGACCTACGAGCAGTACTTC.